The 10 T cell receptor beta chains in this list originate from one sample, sequenced in a study of PD-1 blockade in mismatch repair-deficient tumors. Method: immunoSEQ multiplex PCR; TCRdb's copy keeps in-frame clones and lacks some. The sample has tens of thousands of clones, approximately 78% seen once. Material: peripheral blood, obtained 44 weeks after starting pembrolizumab. Source of these receptors: an adult with mismatch repair-deficient cancer.

The CDR3 loop reads CASSLAGLGTDTQYF. The CDR3 DNA reads as TGTGCCAGCAGCTTAGCAGGTTTGGGCACAGATACGCAGTATTTT. This chain uses TRBV7-9 with TRBJ2-3; unclear D gene. The germline V gene has CDR1 SEHNR and CDR2 FQNEAQ (reference sequence). The CDR3 has 15 residues. Trimming stripped 0 bases from V and 1 base from J, with 8 bases between.

The V gene is TRBV7-2, the J gene TRBJ1-1; D unclear. The V end lost 2 bases, the J end lost 1 base, and 5 bases lay between the germline ends. The CDR3 extends over 13 amino acids. Germline V lookup: CDR1 SGHTA, CDR2 FQGNSA. In nucleotides, the CDR3 is TGTGCCAGCAGCTTAAACAGGAACACTGAAGCTTTCTTT. It encodes CASSLNRNTEAFF.

The chain links TRBV5-1 to TRBJ1-1; 9 bases fit TRBD1. Germline V CDR1 and CDR2: SGHRS, YFSETQ. The J segment lost 6 bases and the V segment lost 3 bases, leaving 12 bases of the junction unmatched. This CDR3 has 16 residues. The CDR3 coding sequence is TGCGCCAGCAGCTCCTGGGGGGGACAGGGAGGGGCTGAAGCTTTCTTT. It codes for CASSSWGGQGGAEAFF.

This clone was seen more than once but under ten times. As DNA, the CDR3 is TGCGCCAGCAGCCAGGGGACAGGGACTTCCTATGGCTACACCTTC. Protein: CASSQGTGTSYGYTF. This chain joins TRBV5-1 and TRBJ1-2; TRBD1 matches at 9 bases. The V gene end was trimmed by 4 bases and the J gene end by 4 bases; junction bases not matched to a gene: 8. The CDR3 sequence is 15 residues long. CDR1 SGHRS and CDR2 YFSETQ come from the germline V gene.

The V gene is TRBV27, the J gene TRBJ1-2, with D possibly being TRBD1 (6 bases). The V end was cut by 3 bases, the J end by 1 base, with 12 bases between. The CDR3 contains 15 residues. The germline CDR1 and CDR2 sequences are MNHEY and SMNVEV (reference sequence). The CDR3 DNA reads as TGTGCCAGCAGTTTTAAGGGGGGGTTTAACTATGGCTACACCTTC. Translation gives CASSFKGGFNYGYTF.

This clone has a handful of counts. Other DNA sequences in the same sample also yield this CDR3. The chain combines TRBV29-1 with TRBJ1-1; TRBD1 aligns across 7 bases. Germline V gene lookup returns CDR1 SQVTM and CDR2 ANQGSEA. This CDR3 region has 13 residues. The V gene end was trimmed by 6 bases and the J gene end by 1 base; junction bases not matched to a gene: 5. The CDR3 region is CSVVRDRNTEAFF. CDR3 sequence (DNA): TGCAGCGTCGTCCGGGACAGGAACACTGAAGCTTTCTTT.

The V gene is TRBV19, the J gene TRBJ2-2; 7 bases line up with TRBD1. Germline V gene data show CDR1 as LNHDA and CDR2 as SQIVND (reference sequence). J was trimmed by 5 bases and V by 5 bases; bases with no gene match: 5. This CDR3 comprises 14 residues. The CDR3 region is CASSSAGGTGELFF. The CDR3 nucleotides read TGTGCCAGTAGTTCGGCAGGGGGTACCGGGGAGCTGTTTTTT.

V is TRBV4-1 and J is TRBJ1-5; tentatively, D is TRBD1 (5 bases). This CDR3 spans 17 amino acids. The germline CDR1 and CDR2 sequences are MGHRA and YSYEKL. The V gene lost 4 bases and the J gene lost 6 bases, with 22 bases spanning the gap. Here the CDR3 DNA reads TGCGCCAGCAGCCCGGCCCGGCGTCCTGGCGGGACTCAGCCCCAGCATTTT. Translated: CASSPARRPGGTQPQHF.

The V gene is TRBV7-3, the J gene TRBJ2-1; 7 bases fit TRBD2. CDR3 length: 16 residues. Per the germline V gene, CDR1 is SGHTA and CDR2 is FQGTGA. V lost 5 bases to trimming and J lost 0 bases; unmatched junction nucleotides: 7. This CDR3 is CASSPAGTISYNEQFF. The CDR3, as DNA: TGTGCCAGCAGCCCAGCCGGGACTATCTCCTACAATGAGCAGTTCTTC.

V usage is TRBV6-4 and J usage is TRBJ2-1; D unresolved. CDR1 is MRHNA and CDR2 is SNTAGT in the germline V gene. The CDR3 spans 15 residues. Trimming removed 0 bases from V and 4 bases from J, with 10 bases in between. CDR3 in amino acids: CASSDSWNLYNEQFF. For the CDR3, the DNA is TGTGCCAGCAGTGACTCTTGGAATTTGTACAATGAGCAGTTCTTC.